These T cell receptor beta chains were read from a single sample in a study of blood T cell repertoires in COVID-19. Method: immunoSEQ multiplex PCR; TCRdb's copy keeps in-frame clones and lacks some. The sample shows under 350,000 clones, over 85% of them seen only once. Material: peripheral blood. The receptors were gathered from a woman under 40 with COVID-19, enrolled during active disease. Both conserved end residues are part of each CDR3. The D gene is left open where the match is weak. The size of a clone is reported for some rows only, either as once, few or many, or as a class for expanded clones.

V: TRBV10-3; size: .; D: TRBD2; J: TRBJ2-3; DNA: TGTGCCATCAGTGGACTAGCGGGGGGGCTGGCTGATACGCAGTATTTT; CDR3: CAISGLAGGLADTQYF
V: TRBV6-5; size: .; D: .; J: TRBJ2-2; DNA: TGTGCCAGCAGTTACTCGGCAGGGTTTGCCGGGGAGCTGTTTTTT; CDR3: CASSYSAGFAGELFF
V: TRBV7-6; size: .; D: .; J: TRBJ2-2; DNA: TGTGCCAGCAGCTTAATCACCCAAGCCGCCGGGGAGCTGTTTTTT; CDR3: CASSLITQAAGELFF
V: TRBV6-6; size: .; D: .; J: TRBJ1-5; DNA: TGTGCCAGCAGTTTCCCGTCAACAGGAAACTATCAGCTCCAGCATTTT; CDR3: CASSFPSTGNYQLQHF
V: TRBV12-3/TRBV12-4; size: .; D: TRBD2; J: TRBJ2-1; DNA: TGTGCCAGCAGTCCCCCTAGCGGGGGGGCCCGATTCTTC; CDR3: CASSPPSGGARFF
V: TRBV20-1; size: .; D: TRBD1; J: TRBJ1-1; DNA: TGCAGTGCTAGGGGACAGCTTGAAGCTTTCTTT; CDR3: CSARGQLEAFF
V: TRBV6-6; size: .; D: TRBD1; J: TRBJ2-7; DNA: TGTGCCAGCAGAGAAACGACAGGGCCCTACGAGCAGTACTTC; CDR3: CASRETTGPYEQYF
V: TRBV10-3; size: few; D: TRBD1; J: TRBJ1-2; DNA: TGTGCCATCAGTGAGTCCCGGGACAGGGGCTACACCTTC; CDR3: CAISESRDRGYTF
V: TRBV6-2/TRBV6-3; size: .; D: .; J: TRBJ1-1; DNA: TGTGCCAGCAGCAATCCTGGGGCAGGGAACACTGAAGCTTTCTTT; CDR3: CASSNPGAGNTEAFF
V: TRBV7-9; size: .; D: TRBD1; J: TRBJ2-7; DNA: TGTGCCAGCAGCTCGACTTGGGGACAGCACCTCTACGAGCAGTACTTC; CDR3: CASSSTWGQHLYEQYF
V: TRBV5-8; size: .; D: .; J: TRBJ2-1; DNA: TGTGCCAGCAGCTTGTTGGGGCTCCACTCCTACAATGAGCAGTTCTTC; CDR3: CASSLLGLHSYNEQFF
V: TRBV7-2; size: few; D: .; J: TRBJ1-2; DNA: TGTGCCAGCAGCTCTCTACGGACAAAGGGGGGGGATGGCTACACCTTC; CDR3: CASSSLRTKGGDGYTF
V: TRBV7-2; size: .; D: .; J: TRBJ1-6; DNA: TGTGCCAGCAACGCCCCCCCCCAGGGGTCCCCCCTCCACTTT; CDR3: CASNAPPQGSPLHF
V: TRBV28; size: .; D: .; J: TRBJ1-6; DNA: TGTGCCAGCAGTTTAGGCGGGGGGACCTCCGGTTCACCCCTCCACTTT; CDR3: CASSLGGGTSGSPLHF
V: TRBV3-1/TRBV3-2; size: .; D: .; J: TRBJ1-2; DNA: TGTGCCAGCAGGGCGGCAGGGGACTATGGCTACACCTTC; CDR3: CASRAAGDYGYTF
V: TRBV5-1; size: .; D: TRBD1; J: TRBJ2-3; DNA: TGCGCCAGCAGCAGAGACAGGGGAGCGACCACAGATACGCAGTATTTT; CDR3: CASSRDRGATTDTQYF
V: TRBV7-2; size: once; D: TRBD1; J: TRBJ1-1; DNA: TGTGCCAGCAGCTTATTTTGGACAGGCAACACTGAAGCTTTCTTT; CDR3: CASSLFWTGNTEAFF
V: TRBV5-1; size: .; D: .; J: TRBJ1-4; DNA: TGCGCCAGCAGCTTGGAGACAGTTGAAAAACTGTTTTTT; CDR3: CASSLETVEKLFF
V: TRBV19; size: .; D: .; J: TRBJ1-2; DNA: TGTGCCAGTAGTCCCGCGGGGGATGGCTACACCTTC; CDR3: CASSPAGDGYTF
V: TRBV11-2; size: .; D: TRBD1; J: TRBJ1-2; DNA: TGTGCCAGCAGCTCCAGGGGGTACGGCTACACCTTC; CDR3: CASSSRGYGYTF
V: TRBV7-2; size: .; D: .; J: TRBJ2-7; DNA: TGTGCCAGCAGCTTAATGGGGGGAATCGACGAGCAGTACTTC; CDR3: CASSLMGGIDEQYF
V: TRBV5-6; size: .; D: .; J: TRBJ1-4; DNA: TGTGCCAGCAGCTTGTACGCGGCGCTAGCCGTAGAAAAACTGTTTTTT; CDR3: CASSLYAALAVEKLFF
V: TRBV28; size: .; D: TRBD1; J: TRBJ1-1; DNA: TGTGCCAGCAGTGCGAGACAGGGGGGCGTAACTGAAGCTTTCTTT; CDR3: CASSARQGGVTEAFF
V: TRBV27; size: .; D: .; J: TRBJ2-6; DNA: TGTGCCAGCAGCCCAGGAGGATCTGGGGCCAACGTCCTGACTTTC; CDR3: CASSPGGSGANVLTF
V: TRBV7-2; size: .; D: TRBD1; J: TRBJ2-2; DNA: TGTGCCAGCAGCTTACGACAGGGGGTAAACACCGGGGAGCTGTTTTTT; CDR3: CASSLRQGVNTGELFF
V: TRBV5-5; size: .; D: .; J: TRBJ1-1; DNA: TGTGCCAGCAGCTGGGTGGGCAGCCAGGCTTTCTTT; CDR3: CASSWVGSQAFF
V: TRBV7-2; size: .; D: .; J: TRBJ1-2; DNA: TGTGCCAGCAGCTTAGCATCTGACACCACGTATGGCTACACCTTC; CDR3: CASSLASDTTYGYTF
V: TRBV4-1; size: .; D: TRBD1; J: TRBJ1-3; DNA: TGCGCCAGCAGCCTACGGGACAGCCCGCTCTCTGGAAACACCATATATTTT; CDR3: CASSLRDSPLSGNTIYF
V: TRBV11-1; size: few; D: .; J: TRBJ1-1; DNA: TGTGCCAGCAGCCCCCAACAGGGTGGGGTCGCTGAAGCTTTCTTT; CDR3: CASSPQQGGVAEAFF
V: TRBV7-2; size: .; D: TRBD1; J: TRBJ2-3; DNA: TGTGCCAGCAGCGCATTTGGACAGGGGGCACGCGATACGCAGTATTTT; CDR3: CASSAFGQGARDTQYF
V: TRBV19; size: .; D: .; J: TRBJ1-5; DNA: TGTGCAGTTAGTCGAGGGGAGGGCGGGCAGCCCCAGCATTTT; CDR3: CAVSRGEGGQPQHF
V: TRBV5-5; size: .; D: TRBD1; J: TRBJ2-7; DNA: TGTGCCAGCAGCTCGCCGGACAGGGAGAAGATCGAGCAGTACTTC; CDR3: CASSSPDREKIEQYF
V: TRBV7-9; size: once; D: TRBD1; J: TRBJ1-5; DNA: TGTGCCAGCAGCCCGGACAGGCCCAATCAGCCCCAGCATTTT; CDR3: CASSPDRPNQPQHF
V: TRBV15; size: .; D: .; J: TRBJ1-1; DNA: TGTGCCACCAGCACGGGGATAGAAGCTTTCTTT; CDR3: CATSTGIEAFF
V: TRBV5-4; size: .; D: TRBD2; J: TRBJ2-3; DNA: TGTGCCAGTGCACGGGGGGGCGGTCTAACAGATACGCAGTATTTT; CDR3: CASARGGGLTDTQYF
V: TRBV6-4; size: medium-sized; D: .; J: TRBJ1-6; DNA: TGTGCCAGCAGTGAGAACGAGAATTCACCCCTCCACTTT; CDR3: CASSENENSPLHF
V: TRBV5-4; size: .; D: TRBD1; J: TRBJ2-3; DNA: TGTGCCAGCAGCCCGGGACAGGGAACAGATACGCAGTATTTT; CDR3: CASSPGQGTDTQYF
V: TRBV4-1; size: once; D: TRBD1; J: TRBJ2-7; DNA: TGCGCCAGCAGGCTGGGACAGGGGGCCAACGAGCAGTACTTC; CDR3: CASRLGQGANEQYF
V: TRBV27; size: .; D: TRBD2; J: TRBJ2-1; DNA: TGTGCGACTCAGGGCGGGGGGTACAATGAGCAGTTCTTC; CDR3: CATQGGGYNEQFF
V: TRBV15; size: once; D: .; J: TRBJ1-2; DNA: TGTGCCACCAGCGACACACAGGTGGACTATGGCTACACCTTC; CDR3: CATSDTQVDYGYTF
V: TRBV6-5; size: .; D: .; J: TRBJ1-2; DNA: TGTGCCAGCACCAAGACAGGCCGGGACTATGGCTACACCTTC; CDR3: CASTKTGRDYGYTF
V: TRBV9; size: .; D: TRBD2; J: TRBJ2-3; DNA: TGTGCCAGCAGCGTAGGTAATAGCGGGATTACAGATACGCAGTATTTT; CDR3: CASSVGNSGITDTQYF
V: TRBV3-1/TRBV3-2; size: .; D: .; J: TRBJ1-2; DNA: TGTGCCAGCAGCCCCGGACGAGGGTCCTATGGCTACACCTTC; CDR3: CASSPGRGSYGYTF
V: TRBV28; size: .; D: TRBD1; J: TRBJ2-6; DNA: TGTGCCAGCAGTTGGACAGGGCTTTTTCGCGGTGGGGCCAACGTCCTGACTTTC; CDR3: CASSWTGLFRGGANVLTF
V: TRBV30; size: once; D: TRBD2; J: TRBJ2-5; DNA: TGTGCCTGGAACCCACTAGCGGCAGAGACCCAGTACTTC; CDR3: CAWNPLAAETQYF